This T cell receptor (beta chain) was sequenced in a study of siplizumab effects on memory and regulatory T cells. It was at 37°C and for less than seven days that the mixed lymphocyte reaction cells were cocultured. Germline V gives CDR1 SGHVS, CDR2 FQNEAQ. V was cut by 1 base and J by 2 bases, with 12 bases left in between. CDR3 length: 16 amino acids. With respect to this clone: Its antigen remains unknown.

Study-level results: No naive or memory phenotype could be assigned to roughly 75-95% of proliferating clones. Proliferating Tregs' suppressive function in siplizumab cultures went unconfirmed. Sequences below about 10^-5 frequency were poorly captured, and few alloreactive clones mapped to unstimulated subsets. In controls, 26.9% of mappable alloreactive CD4+ clones were Treg-derived on average, versus around 71% with siplizumab.

The assay was immunoSEQ multiplex PCR, and TCRdb's table has in-frame clones only and misses some. The data hold approximately 9,500 clones, with 46% observed a single time. This TCR came from a human donor in good health; the cells came from an allogeneic mixed lymphocyte reaction. V usage is TRBV7-8 and J usage is TRBJ2-4; no definite D call. Sequenced input: CFSE-low (dividing) CD4+ T cells sorted from an allogeneic mixed lymphocyte reaction. This chain's CDR3 is CASSLEGIGPKNIQYF. CDR3 coding DNA: TGTGCCAGCAGCTTAGAGGGTATTGGGCCCAAAAACATTCAGTACTTC.